This T cell receptor (beta chain) originates from a study of blood T cell repertoires in COVID-19. The wider study: The United States, Italy and Spain were the sources of the acute and convalescent COVID-19 samples.

Germline values: CDR1 SGHTA, CDR2 FQGNSA. V was pared by 4 bases and J by 0 bases, with 9 bases between. The CDR3 loop spans 15 amino acids. Per the original methods: Amplified reference gene primers provided the basis for estimating nucleated cell counts. TCRdb's copy holds only in-frame clones and misses some; the assay was immunoSEQ multiplex PCR. V, J and clone size were drawn from that table, and D and trimming were deduced from the DNA. The table lists about 140,000 clones, around nine tenths of them singletons. The sequence derives from a woman between 40 and 55 years old with acute or convalescent COVID-19. The material sequenced was peripheral blood. The rearrangement links TRBV7-2 to TRBJ2-2; D is perhaps TRBD1 (6 bases). As DNA, the CDR3 is TGTGCCAGCAGCTACGGGACACCGAACACCGGGGAGCTGTTTTTT. Translated: CASSYGTPNTGELFF.